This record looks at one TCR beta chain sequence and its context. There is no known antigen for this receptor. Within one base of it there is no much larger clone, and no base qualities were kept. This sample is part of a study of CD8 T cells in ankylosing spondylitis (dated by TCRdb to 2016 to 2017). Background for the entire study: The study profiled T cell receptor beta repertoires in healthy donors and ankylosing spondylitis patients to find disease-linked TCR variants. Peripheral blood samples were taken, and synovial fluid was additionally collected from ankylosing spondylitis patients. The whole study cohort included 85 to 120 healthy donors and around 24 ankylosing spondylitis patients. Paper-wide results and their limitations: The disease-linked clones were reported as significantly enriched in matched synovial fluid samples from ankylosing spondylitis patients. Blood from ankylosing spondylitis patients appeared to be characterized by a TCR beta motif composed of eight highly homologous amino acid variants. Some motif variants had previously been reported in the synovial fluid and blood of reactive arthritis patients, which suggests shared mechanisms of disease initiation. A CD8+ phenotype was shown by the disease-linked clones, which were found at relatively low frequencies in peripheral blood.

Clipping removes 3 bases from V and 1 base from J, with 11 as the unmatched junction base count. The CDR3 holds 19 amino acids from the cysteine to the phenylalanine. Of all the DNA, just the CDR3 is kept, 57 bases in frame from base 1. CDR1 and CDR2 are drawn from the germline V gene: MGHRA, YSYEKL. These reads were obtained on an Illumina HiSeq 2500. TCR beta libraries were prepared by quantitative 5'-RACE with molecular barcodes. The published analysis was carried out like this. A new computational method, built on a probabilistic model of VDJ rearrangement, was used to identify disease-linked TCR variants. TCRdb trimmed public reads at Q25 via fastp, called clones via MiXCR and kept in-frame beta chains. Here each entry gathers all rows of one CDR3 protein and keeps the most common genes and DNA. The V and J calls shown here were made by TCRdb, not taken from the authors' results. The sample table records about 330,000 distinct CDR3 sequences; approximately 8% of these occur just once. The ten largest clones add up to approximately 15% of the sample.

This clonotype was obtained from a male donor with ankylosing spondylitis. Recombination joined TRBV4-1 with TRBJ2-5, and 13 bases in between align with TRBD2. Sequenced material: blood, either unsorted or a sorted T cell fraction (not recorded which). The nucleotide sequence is TGCGCCAGCAGCCATATCGGACTAGCGGGAGTGTCCATCCAAGAGACCCAGTACTTC. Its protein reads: CASSHIGLAGVSIQETQYF.